This T cell receptor beta chain was documented in a study of T-cell reconstitution after alpha-beta-depleted transplantation in children. Germline CDR1 and CDR2: MDHEN and SYDVKM. The V end lost 4 bases, the J end lost 8 bases, and 14 bases lay between the germline ends. The CDR3 loop spans 13 amino acids. Unique molecular identifiers were incorporated during preparation of the TCRbeta library. TCRdb redid the calling of the PCR reads with MiXCR, one entry per CDR3 protein. There are about 340,000 distinct CDR3 sequences in the sample; approximately 10% occur only once, and roughly 2.5% lies in the top ten.

The rearrangement joins TRBV28 to TRBJ1-2; weak D call: TRBD1 (5 bases). The sequenced sample was PBMCs from the stem cell graft donor, obtained from the stem cell graft. The source of this sequence is a human donor who donated a stem cell graft to a child with acute lymphoblastic leukemia. The CDR3 nucleotides are TGTGCCAGCAGTTCCCCCGGGGCGGCAGGCTACACCTTC. This encodes CASSSPGAAGYTF.